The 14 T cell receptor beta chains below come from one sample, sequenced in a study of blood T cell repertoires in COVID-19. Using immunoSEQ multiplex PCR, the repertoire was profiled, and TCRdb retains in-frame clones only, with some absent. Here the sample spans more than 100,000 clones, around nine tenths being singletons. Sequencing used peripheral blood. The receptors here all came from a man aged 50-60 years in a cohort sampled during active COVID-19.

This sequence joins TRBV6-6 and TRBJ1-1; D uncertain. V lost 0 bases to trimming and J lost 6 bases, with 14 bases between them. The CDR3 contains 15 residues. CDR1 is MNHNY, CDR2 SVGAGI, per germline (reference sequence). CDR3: CASSYSGRDLAEAFF. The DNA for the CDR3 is TGTGCCAGCAGTTACTCCGGACGGGATTTGGCTGAAGCTTTCTTT.

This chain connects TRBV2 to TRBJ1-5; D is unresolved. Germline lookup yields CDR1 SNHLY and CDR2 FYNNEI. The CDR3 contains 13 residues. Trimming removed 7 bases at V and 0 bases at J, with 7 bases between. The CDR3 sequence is CASNSGSNQPQHF. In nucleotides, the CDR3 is TGTGCCAGCAACTCAGGTAGCAATCAGCCCCAGCATTTT.

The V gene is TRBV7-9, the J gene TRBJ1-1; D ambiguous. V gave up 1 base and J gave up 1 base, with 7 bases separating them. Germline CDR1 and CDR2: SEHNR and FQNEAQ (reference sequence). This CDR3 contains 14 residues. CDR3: CASSLEAGNTEAFF. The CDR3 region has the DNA TGTGCCAGCAGCTTAGAGGCGGGGAACACTGAAGCTTTCTTT. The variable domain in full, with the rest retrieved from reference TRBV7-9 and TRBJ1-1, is DTGVSQNPRHKITKRGQNVTFRCDPISEHNRLYWYRQTLGQGPEFLTYFQNEAQLEKSRLLSDRFSAERPKGSFSTLEIQRTEQGDSAMYLCASSLEAGNTEAFFGQGTRLTVV.

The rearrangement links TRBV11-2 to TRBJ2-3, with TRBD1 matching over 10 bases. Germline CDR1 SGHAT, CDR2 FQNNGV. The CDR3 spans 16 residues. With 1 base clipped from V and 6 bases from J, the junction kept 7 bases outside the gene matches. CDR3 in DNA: TGTGCCAGCAGCTTAGCCGGGACAGGGGTTATGGATACGCAGTATTTT. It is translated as CASSLAGTGVMDTQYF.

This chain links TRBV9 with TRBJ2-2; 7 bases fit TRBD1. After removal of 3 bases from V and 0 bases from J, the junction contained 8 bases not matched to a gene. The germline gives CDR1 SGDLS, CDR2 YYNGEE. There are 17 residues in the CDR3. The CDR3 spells CASSATGQGANTGELFF. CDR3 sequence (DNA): TGTGCCAGCAGCGCCACCGGCCAGGGGGCGAACACCGGGGAGCTGTTTTTT.

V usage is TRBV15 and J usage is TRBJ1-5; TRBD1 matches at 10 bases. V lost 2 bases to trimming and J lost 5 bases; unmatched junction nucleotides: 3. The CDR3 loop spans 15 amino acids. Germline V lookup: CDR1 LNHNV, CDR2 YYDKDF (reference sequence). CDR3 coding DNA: TGTGCCACCAGCAGACGGACAGGGGGGGATCAGCCCCAGCATTTT. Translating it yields CATSRRTGGDQPQHF.

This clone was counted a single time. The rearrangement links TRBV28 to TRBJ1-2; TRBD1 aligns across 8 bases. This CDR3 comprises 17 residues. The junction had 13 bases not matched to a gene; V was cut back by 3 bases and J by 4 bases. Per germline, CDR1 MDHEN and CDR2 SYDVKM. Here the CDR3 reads CASSFGPRGRVGYGYTF. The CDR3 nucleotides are TGTGCCAGCAGTTTTGGACCCAGGGGGCGCGTGGGCTATGGCTACACCTTC.

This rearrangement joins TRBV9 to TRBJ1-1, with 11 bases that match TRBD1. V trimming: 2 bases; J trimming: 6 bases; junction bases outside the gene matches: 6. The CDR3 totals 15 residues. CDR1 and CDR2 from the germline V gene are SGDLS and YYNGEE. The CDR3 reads CASSVNGQGAAEAFF. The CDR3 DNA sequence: TGTGCCAGCAGCGTTAACGGACAGGGGGCCGCTGAAGCTTTCTTT.

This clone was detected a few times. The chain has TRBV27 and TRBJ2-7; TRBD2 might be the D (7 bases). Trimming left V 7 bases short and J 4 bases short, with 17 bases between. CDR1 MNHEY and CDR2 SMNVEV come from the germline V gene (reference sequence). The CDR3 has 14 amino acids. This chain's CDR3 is CASTGAGVQYEQYF. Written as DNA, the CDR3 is TGTGCCAGCACGGGGGCGGGGGTCCAGTACGAGCAGTACTTC.

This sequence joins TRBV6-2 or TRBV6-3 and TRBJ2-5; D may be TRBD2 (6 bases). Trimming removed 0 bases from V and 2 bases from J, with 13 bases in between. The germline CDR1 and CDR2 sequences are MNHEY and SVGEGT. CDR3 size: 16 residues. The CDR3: CASSYSVTRGQETQYF. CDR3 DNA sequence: TGTGCCAGCAGTTACTCCGTGACTAGAGGACAAGAGACCCAGTACTTC.

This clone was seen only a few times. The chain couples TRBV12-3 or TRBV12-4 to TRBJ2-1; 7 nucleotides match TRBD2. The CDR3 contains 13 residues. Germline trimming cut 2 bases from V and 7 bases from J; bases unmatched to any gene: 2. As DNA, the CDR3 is TGTGCCAGCAGTTTATCCGGGAGGAATGAGCAGTTCTTC. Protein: CASSLSGRNEQFF.

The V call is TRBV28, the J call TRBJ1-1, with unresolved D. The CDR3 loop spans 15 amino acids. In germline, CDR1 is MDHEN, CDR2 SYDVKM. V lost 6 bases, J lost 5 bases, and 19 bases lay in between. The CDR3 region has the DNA TGTGCCAGCAGCCCCACGGTGGGTGGCGGGACTGAAGCTTTCTTT. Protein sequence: CASSPTVGGGTEAFF. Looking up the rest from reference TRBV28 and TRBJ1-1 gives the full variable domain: DVKVTQSSRYLVKRTGEKVFLECVQDMDHENMFWYRQDPGLGLRLIYFSYDVKMKEKGDIPEGYSVSREKKERFSLILESASTNQTSMYLCASSPTVGGGTEAFFGQGTRLTVV.

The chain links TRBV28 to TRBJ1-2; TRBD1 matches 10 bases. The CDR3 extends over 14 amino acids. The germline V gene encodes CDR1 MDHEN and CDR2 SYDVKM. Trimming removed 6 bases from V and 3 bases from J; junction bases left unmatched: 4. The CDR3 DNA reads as TGTGCCAGCAGCCGGACAGGGGGGCACTATGGCTACACCTTC. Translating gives CASSRTGGHYGYTF.

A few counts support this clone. CDR3 nucleotides: TGTGCCAGTTGGACAGGGGATTGGGGCACTGAAGCTTTCTTT. This codes for CASWTGDWGTEAFF. This chain connects TRBV19 to TRBJ1-1; 9 bases align to TRBD1. With V trimmed by 8 bases and J by 4 bases, 8 bases remained unmatched. CDR3 size: 14 residues. Germline assignment: CDR1 LNHDA and CDR2 SQIVND (reference sequence).